Shown below are 22 T cell receptor beta chains from a single sample sequenced in a study of control samples from healthy donors and cancer patients. Here immunoSEQ multiplex PCR was the method, and the copy in TCRdb shows in-frame clones only, minus some. The sample holds over 85,000 clones; approximately 93% are singletons and the top ten take nearly 1.5%. The specimen was blood. These TCRs come from a young woman in good health.

This clone was found once. The rearrangement links TRBV2 to TRBJ1-1; 8 nucleotides match TRBD1. Losses at the gene ends were 6 bases for V and 7 bases for J; bases not matched to a gene: 7. CDR1 is SNHLY, CDR2 FYNNEI, per germline. CDR3 length: 13 amino acids. In DNA form, the CDR3 reads TGTGCCAGCAGCCGGGGACAGGATCGTGAAGCTTTCTTT. This translates into CASSRGQDREAFF.

This chain connects TRBV3-1 (or the pseudogene TRBV3-2) to TRBJ2-3; weak D call: TRBD2 (6 bases). The V gene's germline CDR1 is LGHDT and CDR2 YNNKEL (reference sequence). The CDR3 has 15 residues. The V end was cut by 2 bases, the J end by 0 bases, with 9 bases between. This CDR3 is CASSQLADSTDTQYF. The DNA for the CDR3 is TGTGCCAGCAGCCAATTAGCGGATAGCACAGATACGCAGTATTTT.

The chain employs TRBV19 and TRBJ2-7; D possibly corresponds to TRBD1 (6 bases). Looked up from germline, CDR1 is LNHDA and CDR2 is SQIVND (reference sequence). The CDR3 loop spans 15 amino acids. V gave up 4 bases and J gave up 3 bases, with 16 bases separating them. The chain's CDR3 is CASSTSRDKSYEQYF. The CDR3 nucleotides are TGTGCCAGTAGTACCAGCCGGGACAAGAGCTACGAGCAGTACTTC.

The chain uses TRBV7-2 and TRBJ2-3, with D unresolved. The CDR3 has 12 amino acids. CDR1 and CDR2 from the germline V gene are SGHTA and FQGNSA. V dropped 11 bases and J dropped 2 bases, with 11 bases sitting between them. The CDR3 DNA reads as TGTGCCGGTCGGACCCTCACAGATACGCAGTATTTT. The encoded protein is CAGRTLTDTQYF.

The chain recombines TRBV10-2 with TRBJ2-7; unclear D gene. The CDR3 spans 15 residues. From germline, CDR1 is WSHSY and CDR2 SAAADI. V was cut by 2 bases and J by 0 bases, with 11 bases left in between. The CDR3: CASSEEERNSYEQYF. The CDR3 DNA follows: TGCGCCAGCAGTGAGGAAGAGCGAAACTCCTACGAGCAGTACTTC.

The genes are TRBV4-2 and TRBJ2-2, with D perhaps TRBD1 (7 bases). The germline V and J ends were trimmed by 1 base and 7 bases, with 13 bases remaining between them. Germline CDR1 is LGHNA and CDR2 is YNFKEQ. This CDR3 is 15 amino acids long. The CDR3 coding sequence is TGTGCCAGCAGCCAAGCCAGGGGGGCTTTCGGGGAGCTGTTTTTT. It is translated as CASSQARGAFGELFF.

V is TRBV5-5 and J is TRBJ1-2; D unresolved. Trimming cost V 2 bases and J 3 bases, with 14 bases left between them. CDR3 length: 15 residues. Germline CDR1 and CDR2: SGHKS and YYEKEE (reference sequence). CDR3: CASSLWDWGDYGYTF. DNA of the CDR3: TGTGCCAGCAGCTTATGGGATTGGGGTGACTATGGCTACACCTTC.

This chain joins TRBV2 and TRBJ1-5; possibly TRBD1 for D (5 bases). Germline CDR1 is SNHLY and CDR2 is FYNNEI. The CDR3 consists of 14 residues. Deletions cut 7 bases from V and 0 bases from J, with 10 bases between. CDR3: CASTGFRSNQPQHF. The CDR3 DNA reads as TGTGCCAGCACAGGGTTTCGTAGCAATCAGCCCCAGCATTTT.

CDR3 loop: CASSRGRETQYF. DNA for the CDR3: TGCGCCAGCAGCCGAGGGAGGGAGACCCAGTACTTC. The chain carries TRBV5-1 and TRBJ2-5, with D possibly TRBD2 on 6 matching bases. The germline CDR1 and CDR2 sequences are SGHRS and YFSETQ. V dropped 4 bases and J dropped 5 bases, with 9 bases sitting between them. There are 12 residues in the CDR3.

This CDR3 reads CASSFGRGVEKLFF. CDR3 nucleotide sequence: TGTGCCAGCAGTTTTGGCAGGGGGGTTGAAAAACTGTTTTTT. The V and J genes are TRBV28 and TRBJ1-4; the match to TRBD1 covers 7 bases. CDR1 and CDR2 (germline): MDHEN, SYDVKM. J lost 7 bases, V lost 3 bases, and 5 bases had no gene match. This CDR3 contains 14 residues.

The chain links TRBV13 to TRBJ2-7; D is unclear. Between the trimmed V and J ends, which lost 5 bases and 0 bases, there was a span of 20 bases. Germline V gene lookup returns CDR1 PRHDT and CDR2 FYEKMQ (reference sequence). This CDR3 region has 17 residues. The CDR3 DNA sequence: TGTGCCAGCAGCGGTACAGTCTGGCCCAAGAGCTCCTACGAGCAGTACTTC. Protein product: CASSGTVWPKSSYEQYF.

The chain links TRBV19 to TRBJ1-4; D is unclear. The V gene's germline CDR1 is LNHDA and CDR2 SQIVND (reference sequence). The CDR3 has 15 residues. V gave up 6 bases and J gave up 0 bases, with 11 bases separating them. This chain's CDR3 is CASSKNPTTNEKLFF. The CDR3 DNA is TGTGCCAGTAGCAAAAACCCGACAACTAATGAAAAACTGTTTTTT.

This chain links TRBV5-1 with TRBJ2-7; D possibly uses TRBD1 or TRBD2 (5 bases each). Germline V CDR1 and CDR2: SGHRS, YFSETQ. With 0 bases removed from V and 5 bases from J, the gap between germline ends came to 15 bases. CDR3 length equals 15 residues. The CDR3 DNA reads TGCGCCAGCAGCTTGGAAGGGGAGTTAGCTAACGAGCAGTACTTC. As protein: CASSLEGELANEQYF.

The chain joins TRBV7-6 to TRBJ2-2, with D unresolved. Germline lookup yields CDR1 SGHVS and CDR2 FNYEAQ. The CDR3 has 18 amino acids. The ends were cut back, 5 bases at V and 4 bases at J, with 23 bases in the middle. CDR3 DNA sequence: TGTGCCAGCAGCCCCCGCGGAAGGTTAACTTTGGGCACCGGGGAGCTGTTTTTT. This gives the protein CASSPRGRLTLGTGELFF.

The rearrangement joins TRBV19 to TRBJ2-5, with 8 bases identical to TRBD2. Germline V gene sequence: CDR1 LNHDA, CDR2 SQIVND (reference sequence). The CDR3 has 14 residues. V was pared by 6 bases and J by 4 bases, with 7 bases of the junction left unmatched. The DNA for the CDR3 is TGTGCCAGTAGCGGGGGGGCAGCTCGAGAGACCCAGTACTTC. This gives the protein CASSGGAARETQYF.

V gene TRBV30 combines with J gene TRBJ2-5; TRBD2 matches 12 bases. Losses at the gene ends were 4 bases for V and 7 bases for J; bases not matched to a gene: 10. Germline-derived CDR1 and CDR2 are GTSNPN and SVGIG (reference sequence). The CDR3 runs to 15 residues. CDR3 region: CAWIEASGGGGTQYF. DNA of the CDR3: TGTGCCTGGATCGAGGCTAGCGGGGGGGGAGGGACCCAGTACTTC.

This clone has a single count. The V and J genes are TRBV5-5 and TRBJ2-1; 9 bases line up with TRBD1. The V gene's germline CDR1 is SGHKS and CDR2 YYEKEE (reference sequence). V shed 4 bases and J 1 base; nucleotides not matched to a gene: 9. This CDR3 has 17 amino acids. CDR3 nucleotide sequence: TGTGCCAGCAGCATCACATTGACAGGGGGGTCCTACAATGAGCAGTTCTTC. This codes for CASSITLTGGSYNEQFF.

The chain joins TRBV24-1 to TRBJ2-5, with D perhaps TRBD1 or TRBD2 (7 bases each). The CDR3 has 15 amino acids. The V gene's germline CDR1 is KGHDR and CDR2 SFDVKD. V was clipped by 4 bases and J by 5 bases, with 16 bases between them. DNA for the CDR3: TGTGCCACCAGTGACCCGACAGGGAGGGGGGAGACCCAGTACTTC. The encoded protein is CATSDPTGRGETQYF.

This chain links TRBV5-5 with TRBJ2-1, with 9 bases matching TRBD2. Germline V gene lookup returns CDR1 SGHKS and CDR2 YYEKEE (reference sequence). J lost 2 bases, V lost 5 bases, and 5 bases had no gene match. CDR3 length: 15 amino acids. This CDR3 is CASSPSGTTYNEQFF. The CDR3 DNA sequence: TGTGCCAGCAGTCCTAGCGGGACCACCTACAATGAGCAGTTCTTC.

The chain carries TRBV11-2 and TRBJ2-7; the D gene is possibly TRBD1 (5 bases). Trimming stripped 5 bases from V and 7 bases from J, with 18 bases between. Per the germline V gene, CDR1 is SGHAT and CDR2 is FQNNGV. This CDR3 spans 14 amino acids. In DNA, the CDR3 is TGTGCCAGCAGCGCGACAGACCCCTACGGGGAGCAGTACTTC. This sequence encodes CASSATDPYGEQYF.

This clone appeared a single time. The chain joins TRBV24-1 to TRBJ1-5; possible D gene TRBD1, 5 bases. Germline lookup yields CDR1 KGHDR and CDR2 SFDVKD. V was trimmed by 4 bases and J by 2 bases, leaving 5 bases between them. The CDR3 consists of 13 residues. The CDR3 reads CATSEQGNQPQHF. CDR3 bases: TGTGCCACCAGTGAACAGGGCAATCAGCCCCAGCATTTT.

The CDR3 DNA sequence: TGTGCCAGCAGTTTCAGTGGGAACTATGGCTACACCTTC. It specifies CASSFSGNYGYTF. The J gene is TRBJ1-2, the V gene TRBV6-5, with D uncertain. The ends were cut back, 4 bases at V and 2 bases at J, with 8 bases in the middle. From germline, CDR1 is MNHEY and CDR2 SVGAGI. The CDR3 extends over 13 amino acids.